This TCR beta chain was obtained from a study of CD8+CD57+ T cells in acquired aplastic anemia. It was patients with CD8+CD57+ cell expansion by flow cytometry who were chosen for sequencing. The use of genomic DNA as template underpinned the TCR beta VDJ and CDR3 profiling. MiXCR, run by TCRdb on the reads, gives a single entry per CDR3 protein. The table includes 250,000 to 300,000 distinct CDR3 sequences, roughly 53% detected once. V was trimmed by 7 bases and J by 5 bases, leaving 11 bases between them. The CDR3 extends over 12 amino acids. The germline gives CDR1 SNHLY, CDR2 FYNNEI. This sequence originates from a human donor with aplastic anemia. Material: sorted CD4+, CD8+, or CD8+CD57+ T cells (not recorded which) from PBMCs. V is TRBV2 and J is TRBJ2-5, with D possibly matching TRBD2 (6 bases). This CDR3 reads CASIGLPETQYF. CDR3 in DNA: TGTGCCAGCATAGGACTACCGGAGACCCAGTACTTC. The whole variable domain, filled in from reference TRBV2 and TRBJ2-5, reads EPEVTQTPSHQVTQMGQEVILRCVPISNHLYFYWYRQILGQKVEFLVSFYNNEISEKSEIFDDQFSVERPDGSNFTLKIRSTKLEDSAMYFCASIGLPETQYFGPGTRLLVL.